One and the same sample provided the 9 T cell receptor beta chains below, sequenced in a study of shared clonotypes between healthy human individuals. The table came from immunoSEQ multiplex PCR; TCRdb's copy has only in-frame clones and leaves some out. In the table there are more than 2,000,000 clones, more than 80% of which are singletons. Sequenced sample: naive CD4+ T cells from PBMCs. Documented subset: CD45RA+ positively selected. The receptors were gathered from a man younger than 30 in good health. Some clones in this sample may be carry-over from other donors' samples.

V is TRBV29-1 and J is TRBJ2-1, with TRBD2 identical over 11 bases. CDR3 length: 14 amino acids. CDR1 SQVTM and CDR2 ANQGSEA come from the germline V gene. The trim removed 7 bases at V and 5 bases at J, leaving 7 bases unmatched. Here the CDR3 DNA reads TGCAGCGCCTGGGGACTAGCGGCTAACAATGAGCAGTTCTTC. It is translated as CSAWGLAANNEQFF.

This clone was found once. The chain links TRBV28 to TRBJ1-4; the match to TRBD1 covers 7 bases. Germline V gene data show CDR1 as MDHEN and CDR2 as SYDVKM. The CDR3 has 15 residues. The junction had 1 base not matched to a gene; V was cut back by 3 bases and J by 0 bases. The CDR3 here is CASSFQGATNEKLFF. In nucleotides, the CDR3 is TGTGCCAGCAGTTTCCAGGGGGCAACTAATGAAAAACTGTTTTTT.

The chain employs TRBV11-2 and TRBJ2-7, with 8 bases aligning to TRBD2. Germline-derived CDR1 and CDR2 are SGHAT and FQNNGV. The CDR3 covers 15 residues. The ends lost 1 base at V and 3 bases at J; junction bases unmatched: 5. CDR3 amino acids: CASSLVPAGVYEQYF. The CDR3 DNA reads as TGTGCCAGCAGCTTAGTCCCAGCGGGAGTCTACGAGCAGTACTTC.

The genes are TRBV5-1 and TRBJ2-3, with a weak D call TRBD2 (6 bases). Trimming took 5 bases from V and 3 from J, leaving 13 bases between them. Germline loops: CDR1 SGHRS, CDR2 YFSETQ. The length of the CDR3 is 14 residues. The CDR3 DNA reads TGCGCCAGCAGAGGCGGCGGAGGGACAGATACGCAGTATTTT. Translating it yields CASRGGGGTDTQYF.

In DNA, the CDR3 is TGTGCCAGCAGTTATCTTAGCAGACGGTTCTACGAGCAGTACTTC. Amino acids: CASSYLSRRFYEQYF. This chain joins TRBV6-5 and TRBJ2-7; D remains ambiguous. The CDR3 sequence is 15 residues long. V was cut by 3 bases and J by 3 bases, with 15 bases left in between. The V gene's germline CDR1 is MNHEY and CDR2 SVGAGI.

The rearrangement joins TRBV4-2 to TRBJ2-1; D not resolved. The germline V gene encodes CDR1 LGHNA and CDR2 YNFKEQ. CDR3 length equals 13 residues. V lost 0 bases to trimming and J lost 8 bases, with 8 bases between them. The CDR3 DNA reads TGTGCCAGCAGCCAAGATGCTCGGGATGAGCAGTTCTTC. This gives the protein CASSQDARDEQFF.

In the case of this clone: Other DNA variants within this sample encode the same CDR3. The chain links TRBV5-1 to TRBJ2-7, with D hard to call. This CDR3 spans 11 amino acids. Deletions cut 4 bases from V and 4 bases from J, with 6 bases between. Germline CDR1 and CDR2: SGHRS and YFSETQ. The CDR3 nucleotides are TGCGCCAGCAGCAGCCATTACGAGCAGTACTTC. It yields the protein CASSSHYEQYF.

This clone was observed once. The chain recombines TRBV9 with TRBJ2-7; 7 bases align to TRBD1. Germline trimming cut 4 bases from V and 2 bases from J; bases unmatched to any gene: 18. This CDR3 comprises 18 residues. The V gene's germline CDR1 is SGDLS and CDR2 YYNGEE. The CDR3 region is CASSNHPREQGNAYEQYF. The DNA of the CDR3 is TGTGCCAGCAGCAACCACCCCAGAGAACAGGGGAATGCCTACGAGCAGTACTTC. The whole variable domain, filled in from reference TRBV9 and TRBJ2-7, reads DSGVTQTPKHLITATGQRVTLRCSPRSGDLSVYWYQQSLDQGLQFLIQYYNGEERAKGNILERFSAQQFPDLHSELNLSSLELGDSALYFCASSNHPREQGNAYEQYFGPGTRLTVT.

The J gene is TRBJ2-1, the V gene TRBV7-3, with 13 bases identical to TRBD2. V lost 6 bases to trimming and J lost 7 bases; unmatched junction nucleotides: 6. In germline, CDR1 is SGHTA, CDR2 FQGTGA. The length of the CDR3 is 15 residues. The CDR3 spells CASRLAGGPGNEQFF. CDR3 DNA: TGTGCCAGCAGACTAGCGGGAGGGCCCGGGAATGAGCAGTTCTTC. The variable domain in full, with the rest retrieved from reference TRBV7-3 and TRBJ2-1, is GAGVSQTPSNKVTEKGKYVELRCDPISGHTALYWYRQSLGQGPEFLIYFQGTGAADDSGLPNDRFFAVRPEGSVSTLKIQRTERGDSAVYLCASRLAGGPGNEQFFGPGTRLTVL.